These 14 T cell receptor beta chains came from one sample sequenced in a study of blood T cell repertoires in COVID-19. Clones were sequenced by immunoSEQ multiplex PCR, and TCRdb holds only the in-frame ones, with some missing. The sample consists of 120,000 to 150,000 clones, roughly 86% of them appearing once. The sample was peripheral blood. Every receptor here comes from a woman aged 45 to 65 with acute or convalescent COVID-19.

Here the CDR3 DNA reads TGCGCCAGCAGCCAACGGGCGGGGGCCGTATACAATGAGCAGTTCTTC. Residues: CASSQRAGAVYNEQFF. This sequence joins TRBV5-1 and TRBJ2-1; D is possibly TRBD2 (7 bases). V lost 4 bases and J lost 4, with 18 bases in between. The CDR3 has 16 amino acids. Germline CDR1 SGHRS, CDR2 YFSETQ.

The chain joins TRBV24-1 to TRBJ2-3, with TRBD1 identical over 9 bases. This CDR3 contains 14 residues. Germline values: CDR1 KGHDR, CDR2 SFDVKD. The J segment lost 7 bases and the V segment lost 7 bases, leaving 8 bases of the junction unmatched. As DNA, the CDR3 is TGTGCCACCAGCCGGGACAGGGCCCCATATACGCAGTATTTT. This encodes CATSRDRAPYTQYF.

Concerning this clone itself: Different DNA sequences within this sample yield the same CDR3. The chain has TRBV3-1 (or the pseudogene TRBV3-2) and TRBJ1-5; D remains ambiguous. The V and J ends lost 0 bases and 5 bases respectively, with 5 bases between them. The germline gives CDR1 LGHDT, CDR2 YNNKEL (reference sequence). The CDR3 runs 13 residues. The DNA for the CDR3 is TGTGCCAGCAGCCAAGACTTAGATCAGCCCCAGCATTTT. As protein: CASSQDLDQPQHF.

The gene calls are TRBV24-1 and TRBJ2-7; TRBD2 agrees at 8 bases. Per germline, CDR1 KGHDR and CDR2 SFDVKD. The CDR3 extends over 15 amino acids. J was trimmed by 1 base and V by 4 bases; bases with no gene match: 5. CDR3 residues: CATSESAGASYEQYF. CDR3 in DNA: TGTGCCACCAGTGAGTCAGCGGGAGCGTCCTACGAGCAGTACTTC.

V usage is TRBV29-1 and J usage is TRBJ2-2; tentatively, D is TRBD1 (5 bases). The CDR3 covers 14 residues. Looked up from germline, CDR1 is SQVTM and CDR2 is ANQGSEA. V lost 4 bases, J lost 4 bases, and 13 bases lay in between. For the CDR3, the DNA is TGCAGCGTTGGAGGCAGGGTTGGCACCGGGGAGCTGTTTTTT. Protein: CSVGGRVGTGELFF.

The V call is TRBV6-5, the J call TRBJ1-2; the match to TRBD1 covers 8 bases. Unmatched junction bases numbered 1, after V lost 0 bases and J lost 4 bases. The CDR3 runs 14 residues. Germline V gene data show CDR1 as MNHEY and CDR2 as SVGAGI. The CDR3 DNA is TGTGCCAGCAGTTACTCGCAGGGGGCCTATGGCTACACCTTC. Its protein is CASSYSQGAYGYTF.

The chain is built from TRBV5-6 and TRBJ2-1, with a weak D call TRBD2 (6 bases). Germline values: CDR1 SGHDT, CDR2 YYEEEE. The germline V and J ends were trimmed by 2 bases and 3 bases, with 12 bases remaining between them. The CDR3 length is 15 residues. CDR3 DNA: TGTGCCAGCAGCTTCGGACTAACCTACTACAATGAGCAGTTCTTC. Its protein product is CASSFGLTYYNEQFF.

The chain links TRBV9 to TRBJ2-5, with TRBD1 matching 7 bases. There are 15 residues in the CDR3. Germline lookup yields CDR1 SGDLS and CDR2 YYNGEE. J lost 5 bases, V lost 3 bases, and 10 bases had no gene match. As DNA, the CDR3 is TGTGCCAGCAGCGCCCTGACAGGGTTTGGGGAGACCCAGTACTTC. Its translation: CASSALTGFGETQYF.

The rearrangement links TRBV25-1 to TRBJ2-5, with D unresolved. Germline assignment: CDR1 MGHDK and CDR2 SYGVNS. This CDR3 spans 12 amino acids. V shed 7 bases and J shed 3 bases, with 9 bases lying between them. The chain's CDR3 is CASKDMKETQYF. The CDR3 DNA follows: TGTGCCAGCAAAGACATGAAAGAGACCCAGTACTTC. The complete variable domain, with remaining parts taken from reference TRBV25-1 and TRBJ2-5, reads EADIYQTPRYLVIGTGKKITLECSQTMGHDKMYWYQQDPGMELHLIHYSYGVNSTEKGDLSSESTVSRIRTEHFPLTLESARPSHTSQYLCASKDMKETQYFGPGTRLLVL.

This sequence joins TRBV6-5 and TRBJ1-2; 8 bases line up with TRBD1. The CDR3 runs to 16 residues. The germline gives CDR1 MNHEY, CDR2 SVGAGI. V was clipped by 0 bases and J by 4 bases; unmatched bases: 7. CDR3 region: CASSYSGQGSSYGYTF. As DNA, the CDR3 is TGTGCCAGCAGTTACTCCGGACAGGGTAGCAGCTATGGCTACACCTTC.

V usage is TRBV25-1 and J usage is TRBJ2-3, with 11 bases fitting TRBD1. The CDR3 is 16 amino acids. Trimming at V came to 5 bases and at J to 5 bases, leaving 9 bases not matched to a gene. Germline V gene lookup returns CDR1 MGHDK and CDR2 SYGVNS. The CDR3 bases are TGTGCCAGCAGTCGGGCAGGACAGGGGGCTGGAGATACGCAGTATTTT. Protein product: CASSRAGQGAGDTQYF.

V gene TRBV5-1 combines with J gene TRBJ1-2; 9 positions agree with TRBD1. This CDR3 spans 15 amino acids. Germline loops: CDR1 SGHRS, CDR2 YFSETQ. The ends lost 5 bases at V and 4 bases at J; junction bases unmatched: 9. This chain's CDR3 is CASREPGQGGYGYTF. For the CDR3, the DNA is TGCGCCAGCAGGGAACCGGGACAGGGAGGCTATGGCTACACCTTC.

The V call is TRBV6-5, the J call TRBJ2-3, with a tentative D call TRBD1 (5 bases). V was shortened by 6 bases and J by 2 bases, with 9 bases between the two germline ends. CDR3 length equals 13 residues. CDR1 MNHEY and CDR2 SVGAGI come from the germline V gene. The CDR3: CASRRQFTDTQYF. Written as DNA, the CDR3 is TGTGCCAGCAGGAGACAGTTCACAGATACGCAGTATTTT.

The V call is TRBV12-5, the J call TRBJ2-6; tentatively, D is TRBD2 (5 bases). Germline V gene sequence: CDR1 LGHNT, CDR2 FRNRAP. The CDR3 is 15 amino acids. The V end was cut by 6 bases, the J end by 0 bases, with 9 bases between. CDR3 protein: CASGAGFSGANVLTF. As DNA, the CDR3 is TGTGCTAGTGGCGCGGGCTTCTCTGGGGCCAACGTCCTGACTTTC.